This T cell receptor (beta chain) is from a study of blood T cells in healthy people across ages. This clonotype was seen more than once but under ten times. The antigen is undetermined. Study conclusions and caveats: Percentage of naive T cells showed a strong correlation with TCR beta diversity.

A sample-barcoded 5' primer and a J-beta primer mix were used in a second PCR of about 6 to 11 cycles. TCRdb ran MiXCR on the 5' RACE reads and lists one entry per CDR3 protein. The table shows about a million distinct CDR3 sequences, with 35% to 40% occurring only once. CDR3 size: 17 residues. The germline V gene has CDR1 DFQATT and CDR2 SNEGSKA (reference sequence). Trimming pared 4 bases from V and 6 bases from J, leaving 25 bases between. The receptor was isolated from a man aged 18 to 30 in good health. This sequence joins TRBV20-1 and TRBJ1-5; D perhaps matches TRBD1 (5 bases). Sample: blood. The CDR3 DNA follows: TGCAGTGCTACACCGGGACTGGGACGATTAAGACGTCAGCCCCAGCATTTT. Translated, it gives CSATPGLGRLRRQPQHF.